This TCR beta chain was obtained from a study of blood T cell repertoires in COVID-19. Across the study: Italy, Spain and the United States were the sources of the convalescent and acute COVID-19 samples. In each case, the material was cDNA or gDNA derived from T cells, B-cell-depleted T cells, or PBMCs.

The germline gives CDR1 LNHDA, CDR2 SQIVND (reference sequence). The CDR3 runs 11 residues. V lost 6 bases to trimming and J lost 9 bases, with 9 bases between them. Per the original data handling: Scientists estimated how many nucleated cells there were by amplifying reference gene primers. This table comes from immunoSEQ multiplex PCR, and its TCRdb copy is limited to in-frame clones, with some not included. From that table come the V and J calls and clone size; the DNA was used to work out D and trimming. The sample lists approximately 150,000 clones, more than 75% seen once, with roughly 4.5% in the top ten. This clone was observed a few times.

Sequenced sample: peripheral blood. The J gene is TRBJ2-1, the V gene TRBV19, with D possibly TRBD2 on 5 matching bases. The source is a human donor in a cohort sampled during active COVID-19. CDR3 amino acids: CASSVGGEQFF. The CDR3 nucleotides read TGTGCCAGTAGCGTCGGAGGTGAGCAGTTCTTC. The full variable domain, completed using reference TRBV19 and TRBJ2-1, is DGGITQSPKYLFRKEGQNVTLSCEQNLNHDAMYWYRQDPGQGLRLIYYSQIVNDFQKGDIAEGYSVSREKKESFPLTVTSAQKNPTAFYLCASSVGGEQFFGPGTRLTVL.